Shown below are 18 T cell receptor beta chains from a single sample sequenced in a study of T cells in Graves' hyperthyroidism and ophthalmopathy. The TCR beta CDR3 regions underwent amplification using RNA transcripts as the source. First-round RT-PCR of the TCR CDR3 relied on the HTBI primer set. TCRdb re-analysed the multiplex PCR reads in MiXCR, keeping a single row per CDR3 protein. The profile shows about 520,000 distinct CDR3 sequences, approximately 25% of them singletons. The material sequenced was blood. The receptors come from a woman aged 25 to 39 with Graves' ophthalmopathy.

In this sample, this clonotype turned up many times. The chain is built from TRBV11-2 and TRBJ1-1; tentative D call: TRBD1 (5 bases). CDR3 length: 14 residues. Germline V gene data show CDR1 as SGHAT and CDR2 as FQNNGV. V lost 3 bases and J lost 1, with 9 bases in between. The CDR3 region is CASSFDRPNTEAFF. CDR3 sequence (DNA): TGTGCCAGCAGCTTCGACAGACCGAACACTGAAGCTTTCTTT.

The table lists this clonotype with many counts. The chain couples TRBV6-2 or TRBV6-3 to TRBJ2-5; 10 positions match TRBD2. The CDR3 contains 15 residues. Germline V lookup: CDR1 MNHEY, CDR2 SVGEGT. Trimming took 6 bases from V and 4 from J; bases not matched to a gene: 8. CDR3 sequence reads: CASSILAGIGETQYF. In nucleotides, the CDR3 is TGTGCCAGCAGCATACTAGCGGGGATCGGAGAGACCCAGTACTTC.

This clonotype was recorded a few times. The rearrangement uses TRBV20-1 and TRBJ1-5; no clear D. From germline, CDR1 is DFQATT and CDR2 SNEGSKA (reference sequence). The CDR3 is 12 residues long. Deletions cut 3 bases from V and 4 bases from J, with 7 bases between. CDR3 in amino acids: CSASSGNQPQHF. The CDR3 coding sequence is TGCAGTGCTAGTTCGGGGAATCAGCCCCAGCATTTT.

The chain recombines TRBV7-6 with TRBJ2-7; maybe TRBD1 (5 bases). CDR1 is SGHVS and CDR2 is FNYEAQ in the germline V gene. The CDR3 is made up of 17 amino acids. Trimming left V 2 bases short and J 2 bases short, with 19 bases between. For the CDR3, the DNA is TGTGCCAGCAGCTTAAGTGCCTCGTCGGCAGGGACCTACGAGCAGTACTTC. Its translation is CASSLSASSAGTYEQYF.

This clonotype was seen repeatedly, ten times or more. The rearrangement uses TRBV6-2 or TRBV6-3 and TRBJ1-1; 10 bases fit TRBD1. The germline gives CDR1 MNHEY, CDR2 SVGEGT. The J segment lost 4 bases and the V segment lost 5 bases, leaving 10 bases of the junction unmatched. The CDR3 has 16 residues. Written as DNA, the CDR3 is TGTGCCAGCAGTAAGACAGGGGGCGCGGTTACCACTGAAGCTTTCTTT. Its translation: CASSKTGGAVTTEAFF.

At least ten counts were recorded for this clonotype. V is TRBV6-1 and J is TRBJ1-2; D may be TRBD1 (5 bases). The CDR3 has 14 amino acids. Germline V gene sequence: CDR1 MNHNS, CDR2 SASEGT. Trimming removed 8 bases at V and 7 bases at J, with 20 bases between. CDR3 loop: CASHRTDTGSGYTF. The CDR3 DNA is TGTGCCAGCCACCGAACGGACACGGGCAGTGGCTACACCTTC.

The CDR3 bases are TGCAGTGCTAGAGTGCAGACTAACTATGGCTACACCTTC. Its translation is CSARVQTNYGYTF. The chain links TRBV20-1 to TRBJ1-2; D is undetermined. V dropped 1 base and J dropped 0 bases, with 6 bases sitting between them. This CDR3 has 13 amino acids. Germline-derived CDR1 and CDR2 are DFQATT and SNEGSKA (reference sequence).

This clonotype was observed at least ten times. The chain joins TRBV3-1 to TRBJ2-7; 11 bases are shared with TRBD2. Germline values: CDR1 LGHDT, CDR2 YNNKEL (reference sequence). The V segment lost 3 bases and the J segment 6 bases; nucleotides outside the gene matches: 7. The CDR3 length is 15 residues. CDR3 in amino acids: CASSHAGLAVSEQYF. The CDR3 nucleotides are TGTGCCAGCAGCCACGCGGGACTAGCGGTAAGCGAGCAGTACTTC.

This clonotype was seen a few times. CDR3 sequence (DNA): TGCAGTGCAGCCGATTTGGGACAGGTGTCTTTCTCTGGGGCCAACGTCCTGACTTTC. As protein: CSAADLGQVSFSGANVLTF. The V call is TRBV20-1, the J call TRBJ2-6, with 8 positions matching TRBD1. V lost 6 bases and J lost 0; bases outside the gene matches: 16. This CDR3 spans 19 amino acids. The germline gives CDR1 DFQATT, CDR2 SNEGSKA (reference sequence).

This clonotype was counted at least ten times. This chain links TRBV25-1 with TRBJ1-2, with no clear D. Germline values: CDR1 MGHDK, CDR2 SYGVNS. V dropped 4 bases and J dropped 1 base, with 13 bases sitting between them. The CDR3 runs 15 residues. CDR3 protein: CASSGGLGRNYGYTF. The CDR3 DNA reads as TGTGCCAGCAGTGGAGGTTTAGGCCGTAACTATGGCTACACCTTC.

There are a few counts of this clonotype. This chain links TRBV9 with TRBJ2-2; 8 bases line up with TRBD1. Germline values: CDR1 SGDLS, CDR2 YYNGEE. This CDR3 region has 14 residues. V lost 4 bases to trimming and J lost 6 bases; unmatched junction nucleotides: 5. The CDR3 loop is CASSLTQGAGELFF. CDR3 DNA: TGTGCCAGCAGCTTAACACAGGGGGCCGGGGAGCTGTTTTTT.

This clonotype was found many times. J is TRBJ1-2 and V is TRBV30; D is unclear. V shed 0 bases and J shed 4 bases, with 6 bases lying between them. Germline V CDR1 and CDR2: GTSNPN, SVGIG (reference sequence). The CDR3 totals 12 residues. The CDR3 nucleotides read TGTGCCTGGAGTGTTGGGCCCTATGGCTACACCTTC. This translates into CAWSVGPYGYTF.

On this clonotype itself: The junction departs from germline at one end; a sequencing error may be responsible. This chain connects TRBV4-2 to TRBJ1-3; D perhaps matches TRBD1 (6 bases). This CDR3 is 14 amino acids long. Germline CDR1 reads LGHNA; CDR2 reads YNFKEQ. The CDR3 reads CACSQTGSGNTIYF. The CDR3 region has the DNA TGTGCCTGCAGCCAGACAGGCTCTGGAAACACCATATATTTT.

There are many counts of this clonotype. The rearrangement joins TRBV20-1 to TRBJ2-7; possible D gene TRBD1, 5 bases. With 6 bases removed from V and 6 bases from J, the gap between germline ends came to 12 bases. Germline V gene data show CDR1 as DFQATT and CDR2 as SNEGSKA (reference sequence). This CDR3 contains 11 residues. The CDR3 reads CSATTVTEQYF. The CDR3 coding sequence is TGCAGTGCAACGACAGTTACCGAGCAGTACTTC.

This clonotype appeared many times. The rearrangement joins TRBV5-1 to TRBJ1-1; 8 bases are shared with TRBD1. CDR1 is SGHRS and CDR2 is YFSETQ in the germline V gene. This CDR3 spans 14 amino acids. V was clipped by 2 bases and J by 7 bases; unmatched bases: 7. The CDR3 sequence: CASSFVGQGDEAFF. The CDR3 DNA reads TGCGCCAGCAGCTTCGTCGGACAGGGAGATGAAGCTTTCTTT. Using reference TRBV5-1 and TRBJ1-1 for the parts outside the CDR3, the full variable domain is KAGVTQTPRYLIKTRGQQVTLSCSPISGHRSVSWYQQTPGQGLQFLFEYFSETQRNKGNFPGRFSGRQFSNSRSEMNVSTLELGDSALYLCASSFVGQGDEAFFGQGTRLTVV.

Ten or more counts support this clonotype. The DNA for the CDR3 is TGTGCCAGCAGTTCCCTCAACCGGGACAGGACGAATAGCAATCAGCCCCAGCATTTT. Translated: CASSSLNRDRTNSNQPQHF. The V and J genes are TRBV28 and TRBJ1-5; the match to TRBD1 covers 8 bases. J gave up 0 bases and V 4 bases, and 14 bases lay outside the gene matches. This CDR3 comprises 19 residues. Germline CDR1 reads MDHEN; CDR2 reads SYDVKM.

This chain connects TRBV6-1 to TRBJ2-7; TRBD2 might be the D (6 bases). CDR1 and CDR2 from the germline V gene are MNHNS and SASEGT. With 1 base removed from V and 9 bases from J, the gap between germline ends came to 7 bases. The CDR3 contains 11 residues. The CDR3 region is CASSEGRGQYF. CDR3 coding DNA: TGTGCCAGCAGTGAAGGGAGGGGGCAGTACTTC.

This clonotype was counted many times. A read error may account for a junction end that differs from germline. The genes are TRBV5-8 and TRBJ1-1; tentatively, D is TRBD1 (5 bases). The CDR3 loop spans 14 amino acids. CDR1 is SGHTS and CDR2 is YDEGEE in the germline V gene. CDR3 bases: TGTGCCAGCAACTTGAGGGGCTGGGCCACTGAAGCTTTCTTT. Translation gives CASNLRGWATEAFF.